A selection of T cell receptor beta chains follows, all from one sample in a study of radiotherapy plus CTLA-4 blockade in lung cancer. Sequencing was performed with immunoSEQ multiplex PCR; in TCRdb, only in-frame clones are kept and a portion is missing. The sample includes roughly 80,000 clones, 78% of them seen just once. The material sequenced was peripheral blood, taken from a patient treated with radiotherapy plus ipilimumab. The receptor set was obtained from a human donor with non-small cell lung cancer who had a partial response to radiotherapy plus ipilimumab. Some clones in this sample may be carry-over from other donors' samples. Each CDR3 is given with its conserved first and last residue. A D gene is named only where the DNA matches it firmly. Clone size appears in some rows only: once, few, many, or a class for an expanded clone.

V	D	size	J	CDR3	DNA
TRBV20-1	NA	NA	TRBJ1-4	CSATIHEKLFF	TGCAGTGCTACTATTCACGAAAAACTGTTTTTT
TRBV2	NA	few	TRBJ1-3	CASAPGVSGNTIYF	TGTGCCAGCGCCCCCGGGGTCTCTGGAAACACCATATATTTT
TRBV4-1	NA	NA	TRBJ2-1	CASSQRTGVGSSYNEQFF	TGCGCCAGCAGCCAAAGGACGGGAGTGGGGAGCTCCTACAATGAGCAGTTCTTC
TRBV7-6	NA	NA	TRBJ2-7	CASSLGPGRVPYEQYF	TGTGCCAGCAGCTTAGGTCCAGGCCGCGTCCCCTACGAGCAGTACTTC
TRBV29-1	TRBD2	once	TRBJ2-3	CSARGGATTDTQYF	TGCAGCGCCCGGGGGGGGGCAACCACAGATACGCAGTATTTT
TRBV7-2	NA	NA	TRBJ1-1	CASSARTLTMNTEAFF	TGTGCCAGCAGCGCTAGGACACTTACCATGAACACTGAAGCTTTCTTT
TRBV6-4	NA	NA	TRBJ2-1	CASSDSPGSYNEQFF	TGTGCCAGCAGTGACTCGCCAGGGTCGTACAATGAGCAGTTCTTC
TRBV18	NA	NA	TRBJ2-1	CASSRATGTVYNEQFF	TGTGCCAGCTCACGAGCGACCGGGACTGTGTACAATGAGCAGTTCTTC
TRBV7-2	TRBD1	NA	TRBJ2-7	CASSLRQGVIGYEQYF	TGTGCCAGCAGCTTAAGACAGGGAGTTATCGGGTACGAGCAGTACTTC
TRBV13	NA	NA	TRBJ2-3	CASSFSRDPTDTQYF	TGTGCCAGCAGCTTTTCCCGGGATCCCACAGATACGCAGTATTTT
TRBV29-1	TRBD1	NA	TRBJ1-2	CSAFRQGDGYTF	TGCAGCGCCTTCAGACAGGGGGATGGCTACACCTTC
TRBV29-1	TRBD2	NA	TRBJ2-3	CSVEGYGGGSTDTQYF	TGCAGCGTTGAGGGGTACGGCGGGGGGAGCACAGATACGCAGTATTTT
TRBV6-7	TRBD1	NA	TRBJ2-1	CASSYKGTGDHVGRADEQFF	TGTGCCAGCAGTTACAAGGGGACAGGGGACCACGTCGGGAGGGCGGATGAGCAGTTCTTC
TRBV7-7	NA	NA	TRBJ2-1	CASSLARAVASYNEQFF	TGTGCCAGCAGCTTAGCGCGGGCGGTCGCCTCCTACAATGAGCAGTTCTTC
TRBV9	NA	NA	TRBJ2-6	CASSVRSGGSSGANVLTF	TGTGCCAGCAGCGTACGCAGTGGAGGGAGCTCTGGGGCCAACGTCCTGACTTTC
TRBV27	NA	NA	TRBJ2-1	CASSLSRQAYNEQFF	TGTGCCAGCAGTTTAAGCAGGCAAGCCTACAATGAGCAGTTCTTC